The 28 T cell receptor beta chains given below trace back to one sample, sequenced in a study of cytomegalovirus exposure and HLA in healthy donors. TCRdb's copy holds only in-frame clones and misses some; the assay was immunoSEQ multiplex PCR. The sample has hundreds of thousands of clones; less than 95% are singletons. Sequencing was performed on PBMCs. The receptors originated from a woman in her 30s in good health and CMV-seronegative.

The V gene is TRBV12-5, the J gene TRBJ1-4; tentative D call: TRBD1 (5 bases). The CDR3 spans 19 residues. V shed 7 bases and J shed 0 bases, with 24 bases lying between them. The germline V gene encodes CDR1 LGHNT and CDR2 FRNRAP. CDR3 coding DNA: TGTGCTAGTGCCCCTGAAAAAGGGGCGAACGCGGCAACTAATGAAAAACTGTTTTTT. Amino acids: CASAPEKGANAATNEKLFF.

The chain links TRBV5-8 to TRBJ2-1; D is unresolved. V gave up 2 bases and J gave up 13 bases, with 10 bases separating them. This CDR3 comprises 11 residues. Per germline, CDR1 SGHTS and CDR2 YDEGEE. CDR3 in DNA: TGTGCCAGCAGCTTTCTGAAGATCCAGTTCTTC. Translating gives CASSFLKIQFF. The variable domain in full, completed from reference TRBV5-8 and TRBJ2-1, reads EAGVTQSPTHLIKTRGQQATLRCSPISGHTSVYWYQQALGLGLQFLLWYDEGEERNRGNFPPRFSGRQFPNYSSELNVNALELEDSALYLCASSFLKIQFFGPGTRLTVL.

Note on this clone: The identical CDR3 is also encoded by other nucleotide sequences in the sample. The chain recombines TRBV5-1 with TRBJ2-5; 7 bases are shared with TRBD1. The CDR3 covers 14 residues. CDR1 SGHRS and CDR2 YFSETQ come from the germline V gene. The V gene end was trimmed by 0 bases and the J gene end by 5 bases; junction bases not matched to a gene: 4. The CDR3 loop reads CASSLGQGAETQYF. The CDR3 DNA is TGCGCCAGCAGCTTGGGACAGGGAGCGGAGACCCAGTACTTC.

V gene TRBV5-1 combines with J gene TRBJ2-1, with 7 bases matching TRBD2. The CDR3 extends over 15 amino acids. With 2 bases clipped from V and 6 bases from J, the junction kept 8 bases outside the gene matches. Germline loops: CDR1 SGHRS, CDR2 YFSETQ. CDR3 amino acids: CASSFDGGGFNEQFF. The CDR3 DNA reads as TGCGCCAGCAGCTTTGACGGCGGGGGATTCAATGAGCAGTTCTTC.

This rearrangement joins TRBV4-1 to TRBJ1-2; unclear D gene. This CDR3 has 14 amino acids. Germline loops: CDR1 MGHRA, CDR2 YSYEKL. With 0 bases removed from V and 4 bases from J, the gap between germline ends came to 9 bases. Written as DNA, the CDR3 is TGCGCCAGCAGCCAAGAGCAGACAACCTATGGCTACACCTTC. This codes for CASSQEQTTYGYTF.

This clone appeared a single time. This chain uses TRBV27 with TRBJ2-1; 9 bases fit TRBD2. The CDR3 loop spans 14 amino acids. The V segment lost 4 bases and the J segment 8 bases; nucleotides outside the gene matches: 6. Germline V gives CDR1 MNHEY, CDR2 SMNVEV (reference sequence). The CDR3 loop is CASSSGLAGDEQFF. The CDR3 DNA follows: TGTGCCAGCAGTTCGGGACTAGCAGGCGATGAGCAGTTCTTC.

This rearrangement joins TRBV2 to TRBJ2-6; D perhaps matches TRBD2 (6 bases). CDR1 and CDR2 from the germline V gene are SNHLY and FYNNEI. Between the trimmed V and J ends, which lost 3 bases and 2 bases, there was a span of 11 bases. The CDR3 length is 16 residues. The CDR3 here is CASSESRGTGANVLTF. The CDR3 DNA follows: TGTGCCAGCAGTGAGTCGCGGGGAACTGGGGCCAACGTCCTGACTTTC. Supplemented by reference TRBV2 and TRBJ2-6, the full variable domain reads EPEVTQTPSHQVTQMGQEVILRCVPISNHLYFYWYRQILGQKVEFLVSFYNNEISEKSEIFDDQFSVERPDGSNFTLKIRSTKLEDSAMYFCASSESRGTGANVLTFGAGSRLTVL.

This chain connects TRBV5-1 to TRBJ2-3, with TRBD2 matching over 9 bases. This CDR3 has 18 amino acids. Germline-derived CDR1 and CDR2 are SGHRS and YFSETQ. Trimming cost V 0 bases and J 2 bases; bases outside gene matches: 10. This CDR3 is CASSLGWGGREITDTQYF. In DNA form, the CDR3 reads TGCGCCAGCAGCTTGGGCTGGGGCGGGAGGGAGATCACAGATACGCAGTATTTT. Variable domain in full (rest from reference TRBV5-1 and TRBJ2-3): KAGVTQTPRYLIKTRGQQVTLSCSPISGHRSVSWYQQTPGQGLQFLFEYFSETQRNKGNFPGRFSGRQFSNSRSEMNVSTLELGDSALYLCASSLGWGGREITDTQYFGPGTRLTVL.

This clone has more than one count but fewer than ten. The gene calls are TRBV19 and TRBJ2-7; 8 nucleotides agree with TRBD1. The junction had 6 bases not matched to a gene; V was cut back by 6 bases and J by 2 bases. CDR1 LNHDA and CDR2 SQIVND come from the germline V gene (reference sequence). CDR3 size: 14 residues. This chain's CDR3 is CASSSGQGTYEQYF. The CDR3, as DNA: TGTGCCAGTAGCTCCGGACAGGGAACCTACGAGCAGTACTTC.

V gene TRBV16 combines with J gene TRBJ1-1; 7 nucleotides match TRBD1. The germline gives CDR1 KGHSY, CDR2 FQNENV. The length of the CDR3 is 16 residues. Trimming took 5 bases from V and 0 from J; bases not matched to a gene: 9. CDR3: CASSLNPGGMNTEAFF. DNA of the CDR3: TGTGCCAGCAGCTTGAACCCAGGGGGGATGAACACTGAAGCTTTCTTT.

The J gene is TRBJ2-3, the V gene TRBV4-2; TRBD2 might be the D (6 bases). CDR3 length: 16 residues. The V end lost 1 base, the J end lost 4 bases, and 15 bases lay between the germline ends. Germline assignment: CDR1 LGHNA and CDR2 YNFKEQ. CDR3 loop: CASSQGLGSGPDTQYF. CDR3 bases: TGTGCCAGCAGCCAAGGCCTCGGGAGTGGCCCAGATACGCAGTATTTT.

The rearrangement uses TRBV7-8 and TRBJ1-3; D unclear. The CDR3 is 17 amino acids. The germline CDR1 and CDR2 sequences are SGHVS and FQNEAQ. The V end lost 2 bases, the J end lost 0 bases, and 14 bases lay between the germline ends. As DNA, the CDR3 is TGTGCCAGCAGCTTAATGGTTCTGATGAGCTCTGGAAACACCATATATTTT. The encoded protein is CASSLMVLMSSGNTIYF.

The V and J genes are TRBV9 and TRBJ2-2, with 8 bases that match TRBD2. The CDR3 contains 18 residues. Germline assignment: CDR1 SGDLS and CDR2 YYNGEE. Trimming removed 0 bases from V and 0 bases from J; junction bases left unmatched: 7. This CDR3 reads CASSVGETSESNTGELFF. CDR3 coding DNA: TGTGCCAGCAGCGTAGGGGAGACTAGCGAGTCGAACACCGGGGAGCTGTTTTTT.

The count of this clone is one. The CDR3 region is CATQYRVGSNQPQHF. The DNA for the CDR3 is TGTGCCACCCAATACAGGGTGGGTAGCAATCAGCCCCAGCATTTT. The chain uses TRBV15 and TRBJ1-5; D is perhaps TRBD1 (6 bases). In germline, CDR1 is LNHNV, CDR2 YYDKDF (reference sequence). V shed 8 bases and J shed 0 bases, with 14 bases lying between them. This CDR3 region has 15 residues. Variable domain in full (rest from reference TRBV15 and TRBJ1-5): DAMVIQNPRYQVTQFGKPVTLSCSQTLNHNVMYWYQQKSSQAPKLLFHYYDKDFNNEADTPDNFQSRRPNTSFCFLDIRSPGLGDTAMYLCATQYRVGSNQPQHFGDGTRLSIL.

The chain has TRBV10-3 and TRBJ1-5; possible D gene TRBD1, 5 bases. CDR1 and CDR2 from the germline V gene are ENHRY and SYGVKD. V dropped 3 bases and J dropped 7 bases, with 10 bases sitting between them. The CDR3 is 13 amino acids. The CDR3 sequence: CAISDRVGQPQHF. CDR3 coding DNA: TGTGCCATCAGTGACAGGGTTGGGCAGCCCCAGCATTTT.

J is TRBJ2-5 and V is TRBV2; 7 bases are shared with TRBD1. Germline V lookup: CDR1 SNHLY, CDR2 FYNNEI. With 5 bases clipped from V and 5 bases from J, the junction kept 2 bases outside the gene matches. The CDR3 extends over 12 amino acids. Here the CDR3 reads CASSLDRETQYF. The DNA of the CDR3 is TGTGCCAGCAGTCTGGACAGGGAGACCCAGTACTTC.

This clone showed up just a few times. This chain links TRBV6-4 with TRBJ2-3; D is uncertain. Per the germline V gene, CDR1 is MRHNA and CDR2 is SNTAGT. The CDR3 totals 13 residues. V was trimmed by 2 bases and J by 0 bases, leaving 3 bases between them. CDR3 in DNA: TGTGCCAGCAGTGACGGGAGCACAGATACGCAGTATTTT. Its translation is CASSDGSTDTQYF.

The chain recombines TRBV4-1 with TRBJ2-1; no reliable D call. The CDR3 contains 14 residues. Germline V gene lookup returns CDR1 MGHRA and CDR2 YSYEKL. V was clipped by 3 bases and J by 0 bases, with 6 bases between them. The CDR3 sequence is CASSQSDSYNEQFF. The CDR3 DNA reads TGCGCCAGCAGCCAGTCGGACTCCTACAATGAGCAGTTCTTC.

This clone was found once. This chain connects TRBV7-7 to TRBJ2-2; D is uncertain. Per germline, CDR1 SSHAT and CDR2 FNYEAQ (reference sequence). The CDR3 consists of 13 residues. V was trimmed by 10 bases and J by 5 bases, leaving 14 bases between them. DNA for the CDR3: TGTGCCACCCGCCGGGCTAGGACCGGGGAGCTGTTTTTT. This translates into CATRRARTGELFF.

The chain combines TRBV4-3 with TRBJ2-3; no definite D call. This CDR3 has 15 residues. The germline CDR1 and CDR2 sequences are LGHNA and YSLEER. The germline V and J ends were trimmed by 4 bases and 5 bases, with 16 bases remaining between them. This chain's CDR3 is CASSPGSIIGDTQYF. CDR3 sequence (DNA): TGCGCCAGCAGCCCCGGAAGCATTATCGGAGATACGCAGTATTTT.

The chain uses TRBV7-2 and TRBJ1-2; D is possibly TRBD1 (6 bases). The CDR3 is 15 residues long. Trimming pared 2 bases from V and 4 bases from J, leaving 14 bases between. Germline CDR1 reads SGHTA; CDR2 reads FQGNSA. CDR3 region: CASSLMGRGSYGYTF. The CDR3 region has the DNA TGTGCCAGCAGCTTAATGGGCAGGGGATCCTATGGCTACACCTTC.

This chain uses TRBV27 with TRBJ2-7; TRBD1 matches 8 bases. The J segment lost 2 bases and the V segment lost 8 bases, leaving 8 bases of the junction unmatched. This CDR3 spans 14 amino acids. Germline V gene lookup returns CDR1 MNHEY and CDR2 SMNVEV (reference sequence). The CDR3 is CASGLQGGTYEQYF. The CDR3 DNA reads as TGTGCCAGCGGACTACAGGGGGGAACCTACGAGCAGTACTTC.

The chain carries TRBV11-2 and TRBJ2-5, with 11 bases aligning to TRBD2. The CDR3 runs 15 residues. The V gene's germline CDR1 is SGHAT and CDR2 FQNNGV. The junction had 0 bases not matched to a gene; V was cut back by 1 base and J by 2 bases. CDR3 in amino acids: CASSLGLAGQETQYF. The CDR3 coding sequence is TGTGCCAGCAGCTTAGGACTAGCGGGACAAGAGACCCAGTACTTC.

The V call is TRBV9, the J call TRBJ2-7, with 10 bases that match TRBD2. Germline V lookup: CDR1 SGDLS, CDR2 YYNGEE. The CDR3 has 15 amino acids. After removal of 0 bases from V and 10 bases from J, the junction contained 10 bases not matched to a gene. CDR3 protein: CASSVDTSGKGDQYF. CDR3 nucleotides: TGTGCCAGCAGCGTAGACACTAGCGGGAAAGGCGATCAGTACTTC.

V gene TRBV5-6 combines with J gene TRBJ2-7; the match to TRBD2 covers 8 bases. The CDR3 is made up of 14 amino acids. Germline CDR1 and CDR2: SGHDT and YYEEEE. Germline trimming cut 3 bases from V and 2 bases from J; bases unmatched to any gene: 4. CDR3 in DNA: TGTGCCAGCAGCTGGGGACTAGATCCCTACGAGCAGTACTTC. It yields the protein CASSWGLDPYEQYF. The variable domain in full, with the rest retrieved from reference TRBV5-6 and TRBJ2-7, is DAGVTQSPTHLIKTRGQQVTLRCSPKSGHDTVSWYQQALGQGPQFIFQYYEEEERQRGNFPDRFSGHQFPNYSSELNVNALLLGDSALYLCASSWGLDPYEQYFGPGTRLTVT.

The chain is built from TRBV7-2 and TRBJ2-7; D may be TRBD2 (5 bases). Germline V gives CDR1 SGHTA, CDR2 FQGNSA. Trimming took 2 bases from V and 3 from J, leaving 14 bases between them. The CDR3 is made up of 15 amino acids. The CDR3 is CASSLPTGVVYEQYF. CDR3 DNA: TGTGCCAGCAGCTTACCTACCGGGGTAGTCTACGAGCAGTACTTC.

This clone was picked up a small number of times. The rearrangement links TRBV18 to TRBJ1-2; TRBD1 aligns across 10 bases. The CDR3 extends over 17 amino acids. Per germline, CDR1 KGHSH and CDR2 LQKENI. Trimming at V came to 2 bases and at J to 4 bases, leaving 10 bases not matched to a gene. As DNA, the CDR3 is TGTGCCAGCTCACCAGGACACGGGACAGGGGTTTTCTATGGCTACACCTTC. Translated: CASSPGHGTGVFYGYTF.

The chain uses TRBV4-2 and TRBJ2-7; no clear D gene. The CDR3 sequence is 15 residues long. V lost 1 base, J lost 2 bases, and 12 bases lay in between. Looked up from germline, CDR1 is LGHNA and CDR2 is YNFKEQ. The CDR3 region is CASSQVTALTYEQYF. CDR3 coding DNA: TGTGCCAGCAGCCAAGTGACCGCGTTAACCTACGAGCAGTACTTC.